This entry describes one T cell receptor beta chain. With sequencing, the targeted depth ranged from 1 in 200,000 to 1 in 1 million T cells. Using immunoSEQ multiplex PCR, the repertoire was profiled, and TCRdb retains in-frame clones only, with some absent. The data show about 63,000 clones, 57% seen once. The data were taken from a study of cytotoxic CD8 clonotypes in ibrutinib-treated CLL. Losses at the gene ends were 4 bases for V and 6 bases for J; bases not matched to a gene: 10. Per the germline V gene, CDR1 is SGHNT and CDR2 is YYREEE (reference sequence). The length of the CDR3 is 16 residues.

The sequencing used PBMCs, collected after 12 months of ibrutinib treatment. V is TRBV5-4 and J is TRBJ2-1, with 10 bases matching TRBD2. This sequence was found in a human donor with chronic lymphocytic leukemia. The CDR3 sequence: CASSAQLAGRGNEQFF. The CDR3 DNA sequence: TGTGCCAGCAGCGCCCAACTAGCGGGGAGGGGCAATGAGCAGTTCTTC.